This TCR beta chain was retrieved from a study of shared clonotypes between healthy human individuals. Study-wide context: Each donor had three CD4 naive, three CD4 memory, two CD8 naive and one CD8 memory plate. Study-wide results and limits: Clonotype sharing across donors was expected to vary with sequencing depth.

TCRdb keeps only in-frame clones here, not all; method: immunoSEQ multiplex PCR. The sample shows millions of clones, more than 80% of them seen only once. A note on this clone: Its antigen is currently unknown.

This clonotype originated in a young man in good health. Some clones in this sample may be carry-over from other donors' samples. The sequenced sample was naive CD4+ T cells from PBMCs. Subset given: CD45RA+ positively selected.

CDR3 in DNA: TGTGCCAGCAGTCGCACGCGTAGCGGGAGGCCTTCCAATGAGCAGTTCTTC. It encodes CASSRTRSGRPSNEQFF. The gene calls are TRBV28 and TRBJ2-1; 10 positions agree with TRBD2. The J segment lost 6 bases and the V segment lost 5 bases, leaving 13 bases of the junction unmatched. The CDR3 length is 17 residues. In germline, CDR1 is MDHEN, CDR2 SYDVKM.